The 22 T cell receptor beta chains presented below share a single source sample, sequenced in a study of identical twins. Each CDR3 protein is one row after TCRdb ran MiXCR on the 5' RACE reads. In the table there are 350,000 to 500,000 distinct CDR3 sequences, 15% to 20% of which are singletons. Sequenced material: naive T cells sorted from blood. Source of these receptors: a man aged 45 to 65 in good health.

The chain employs TRBV6-1 and TRBJ2-7; 9 nucleotides agree with TRBD1. Per germline, CDR1 MNHNS and CDR2 SASEGT. The CDR3 spans 14 residues. With V trimmed by 6 bases and J by 4 bases, 7 bases remained unmatched. CDR3 residues: CASRAGQGGYEQYF. Here the CDR3 DNA reads TGTGCCAGCAGGGCGGGACAGGGAGGGTACGAGCAGTACTTC.

This clonotype was picked up many times. The chain combines TRBV20-1 with TRBJ2-7; 9 bases line up with TRBD1. Germline CDR1 reads DFQATT; CDR2 reads SNEGSKA (reference sequence). The CDR3 has 16 amino acids. V was clipped by 3 bases and J by 4 bases; unmatched bases: 13. Written as DNA, the CDR3 is TGCAGTGCTAGGCGACCCCGGACAGGGGAAACTTACGAGCAGTACTTC. This gives the protein CSARRPRTGETYEQYF.

The J gene is TRBJ2-3, the V gene TRBV20-1, with D uncertain. V was trimmed by 0 bases and J by 0 bases, leaving 7 bases between them. The CDR3 is made up of 14 amino acids. Germline V CDR1 and CDR2: DFQATT, SNEGSKA (reference sequence). The chain's CDR3 is CSAREWASTDTQYF. CDR3 coding DNA: TGCAGTGCTAGAGAGTGGGCTAGCACAGATACGCAGTATTTT.

The chain combines TRBV10-3 with TRBJ2-3, with D perhaps matching TRBD1 (5 bases). The V gene's germline CDR1 is ENHRY and CDR2 SYGVKD. Deletions cut 2 bases from V and 4 bases from J, with 10 bases between. The CDR3 is made up of 14 amino acids. CDR3 coding DNA: TGTGCCATCAGTGAGGGTCAGGGCCCAGATACGCAGTATTTT. Its protein is CAISEGQGPDTQYF.

This clonotype was observed many times. The chain combines TRBV7-9 with TRBJ2-7; D gene ambiguous. Germline assignment: CDR1 SEHNR and CDR2 FQNEAQ (reference sequence). V shed 5 bases and J shed 2 bases, with 10 bases lying between them. The CDR3 sequence is 13 residues long. CDR3 residues: CASSTASTYEQYF. In nucleotides, the CDR3 is TGTGCCAGCAGCACCGCGTCCACCTACGAGCAGTACTTC.

The chain links TRBV27 to TRBJ2-2; possible D gene TRBD2, 5 bases. V lost 5 bases and J 8 bases, leaving 9 bases between the germline ends. The CDR3 is 12 residues long. The germline V gene has CDR1 MNHEY and CDR2 SMNVEV (reference sequence). CDR3 DNA: TGTGCCAGCAGTCCTTTAGCGGGGGAGCTGTTTTTT. Its protein is CASSPLAGELFF.

The table lists this clonotype with a count of one. The rearrangement uses TRBV5-1 and TRBJ1-1, with D uncertain. The length of the CDR3 is 13 residues. Germline CDR1 and CDR2: SGHRS and YFSETQ. Deletions cut 4 bases from V and 0 bases from J, with 7 bases between. The CDR3 is CASSEPMNTEAFF. The DNA for the CDR3 is TGCGCCAGCAGCGAACCCATGAACACTGAAGCTTTCTTT.

This clonotype was detected ten times or more. V usage is TRBV20-1 and J usage is TRBJ2-3; D perhaps matches TRBD2 (8 bases). Trimming shortened V by 8 bases and J by 3 bases, and 21 bases separated the two germline ends. The CDR3 is made up of 15 amino acids. Germline V gene lookup returns CDR1 DFQATT and CDR2 SNEGSKA (reference sequence). CDR3 bases: TGCAGTTCAGGGGGGGTAGCGGGATTAACAGATACGCAGTATTTT. Translation gives CSSGGVAGLTDTQYF.

The table lists this clonotype with a few counts. The CDR3, as DNA: TGTGCCAGCAGCTCCGAAGGGATCTCCTACGAGCAGTACTTC. It is translated as CASSSEGISYEQYF. The genes are TRBV7-2 and TRBJ2-7; D ambiguous. V was trimmed by 4 bases and J by 0 bases, leaving 10 bases between them. The CDR3 totals 14 residues. Germline lookup yields CDR1 SGHTA and CDR2 FQGNSA.

This clonotype was seen a few times. The chain links TRBV4-3 to TRBJ2-3, with D uncertain. Germline V gene lookup returns CDR1 LGHNA and CDR2 YSLEER. Trimming shortened V by 4 bases and J by 9 bases, and 17 bases separated the two germline ends. This CDR3 region has 14 residues. CDR3 bases: TGCGCCAGCAGCCCCTCCCTTGGCGGAATAACGCAGTATTTT. Amino acids: CASSPSLGGITQYF.

The CDR3 reads CSANRADQPQHF. CDR3 nucleotides: TGCAGTGCTAACAGGGCAGATCAGCCCCAGCATTTT. This chain uses TRBV20-1 with TRBJ1-5; D is perhaps TRBD1 (6 bases). Trimming pared 4 bases from V and 5 bases from J, leaving 9 bases between. Germline assignment: CDR1 DFQATT and CDR2 SNEGSKA (reference sequence). The CDR3 totals 12 residues.

This clonotype was recorded a few times. The V call is TRBV5-1, the J call TRBJ1-1, with TRBD1 matching over 12 bases. Germline lookup yields CDR1 SGHRS and CDR2 YFSETQ. CDR3 size: 15 residues. Losses at the gene ends were 4 bases for V and 6 bases for J; bases not matched to a gene: 7. CDR3 sequence (DNA): TGCGCCAGCAGCAAACGCGGGACAGGGGGCTCTGAAGCTTTCTTT. This sequence encodes CASSKRGTGGSEAFF.

In its sample, this clonotype was seen a few times. This chain joins TRBV20-1 and TRBJ2-3, with D perhaps TRBD2 (5 bases). Trimming removed 2 bases at V and 3 bases at J, with 21 bases between. This CDR3 has 17 amino acids. From germline, CDR1 is DFQATT and CDR2 SNEGSKA (reference sequence). CDR3 nucleotides: TGCAGTGCTAGAACATCTTGGACCAGCTCGGGGACAGATACGCAGTATTTT. It specifies CSARTSWTSSGTDTQYF.

This clonotype was recorded a few times. This rearrangement joins TRBV30 to TRBJ2-1; 7 nucleotides align to TRBD2. Trimming at V came to 0 bases and at J to 1 base, leaving 3 bases not matched to a gene. This CDR3 spans 15 amino acids. Germline values: CDR1 GTSNPN, CDR2 SVGIG (reference sequence). The CDR3: CAWSVLGGSYNEQFF. The CDR3 DNA is TGTGCCTGGAGTGTACTCGGGGGGTCCTACAATGAGCAGTTCTTC.

This clonotype has a handful of counts. The chain has TRBV7-9 and TRBJ2-3; D is ambiguous. The ends were cut back, 7 bases at V and 4 bases at J, with 9 bases in the middle. The CDR3 has 12 residues. Germline V gene lookup returns CDR1 SEHNR and CDR2 FQNEAQ (reference sequence). Written as DNA, the CDR3 is TGTGCCAGCACCCGAGACGCAGATACGCAGTATTTT. This codes for CASTRDADTQYF.

This clonotype was seen many times. The genes are TRBV6-1 and TRBJ2-7; TRBD2 might be the D (5 bases). CDR3 length equals 16 residues. Germline V lookup: CDR1 MNHNS, CDR2 SASEGT. Deletions cut 6 bases from V and 3 bases from J, with 21 bases between. This CDR3 is CASSRGMQRENYEQYF. CDR3 bases: TGTGCCAGCAGCCGAGGGATGCAGAGGGAAAACTACGAGCAGTACTTC.

As to this clonotype: A read error is likely here: a far larger clone is one base away. Because it lacks the conserved phenylalanine or tryptophan at the end, this CDR3 is likely a read error. The chain recombines TRBV7-2 with TRBJ2-1; D might be TRBD2 (5 bases). This CDR3 region has 14 residues. V dropped 1 base and J dropped 4 bases, with 8 bases sitting between them. Germline CDR1 SGHTA, CDR2 FQGNSA. The CDR3 nucleotides read TGTGCCAGCAGCTTAGGAGGGCCTTACAATGAGCAGTTCTTG. Its protein is CASSLGGPYNEQFL.

This clonotype has at least ten counts. The V call is TRBV20-1, the J call TRBJ2-3, with 8 nucleotides matching TRBD2. The CDR3 spans 15 residues. CDR1 is DFQATT, CDR2 SNEGSKA, per germline (reference sequence). V dropped 3 bases and J dropped 5; count of bases not matched to a gene: 10. CDR3 sequence (DNA): TGCAGTGCTAGTCCTCGGGCGGGACTAGGAGATACGCAGTATTTT. This codes for CSASPRAGLGDTQYF.

J is TRBJ1-2 and V is TRBV7-9; D gene ambiguous. V lost 1 base and J 4 bases, leaving 13 bases between the germline ends. Germline CDR1 is SEHNR and CDR2 is FQNEAQ (reference sequence). The CDR3 is 15 residues long. CDR3 nucleotide sequence: TGTGCCAGCAGCTTAGATTCAGGTCGCCTCTATGGCTACACCTTC. It yields the protein CASSLDSGRLYGYTF.

The chain is built from TRBV6-5 and TRBJ1-6; D not resolved. Trimming took 6 bases from V and 7 from J, leaving 10 bases between them. This CDR3 is 13 amino acids long. Per germline, CDR1 MNHEY and CDR2 SVGAGI. CDR3 in DNA: TGTGCCAGCAGATTACTTAGAAATTCACCCCTCCACTTT. Translating gives CASRLLRNSPLHF.

V gene TRBV7-9 combines with J gene TRBJ1-2; D gene unclear. V lost 1 base, J lost 4 bases, and 10 bases lay in between. CDR3 size: 14 residues. Per germline, CDR1 SEHNR and CDR2 FQNEAQ (reference sequence). CDR3 nucleotide sequence: TGTGCCAGCAGCTTAGGCGGCAGGAGCTATGGCTACACCTTC. Amino acid sequence: CASSLGGRSYGYTF. Full variable domain (missing parts from reference TRBV7-9 and TRBJ1-2): DTGVSQNPRHKITKRGQNVTFRCDPISEHNRLYWYRQTLGQGPEFLTYFQNEAQLEKSRLLSDRFSAERPKGSFSTLEIQRTEQGDSAMYLCASSLGGRSYGYTFGSGTRLTVV.

The chain couples TRBV12-3 or TRBV12-4 to TRBJ2-7, with D tentatively TRBD1 (5 bases). The CDR3 spans 14 residues. V gave up 3 bases and J gave up 6 bases, with 15 bases separating them. The CDR3 DNA sequence: TGTGCCAGCAGTTTCGGCCAGGGTAGAGGCGAGCAGTACTTC. It encodes CASSFGQGRGEQYF.